Below are 19 T cell receptor beta chains sequenced from a single sample in a study of blood T cell repertoires in COVID-19. Repertoires were generated with immunoSEQ multiplex PCR, while TCRdb's copy carries only in-frame clones and drops some. In the table there are more than 200,000 clones, roughly 90% of which are singletons. Sequenced material: peripheral blood. The receptors derive from a man under 40 with active or convalescent COVID-19.

This sequence joins TRBV3-1 (or the pseudogene TRBV3-2) and TRBJ2-7; TRBD2 agrees at 8 bases. CDR1 is LGHDT and CDR2 is YNNKEL in the germline V gene (reference sequence). The CDR3 consists of 17 residues. J gave up 3 bases and V 1 base, and 11 bases lay outside the gene matches. The CDR3 DNA reads TGTGCCAGCAGCCAAGGGCCCGACCGGACTAGCAACTACGAGCAGTACTTC. It is translated as CASSQGPDRTSNYEQYF.

J is TRBJ1-2 and V is TRBV9; 12 bases agree with TRBD1. The CDR3 consists of 16 residues. CDR1 is SGDLS, CDR2 YYNGEE, per germline. Trimming took 3 bases from V and 7 from J; bases not matched to a gene: 10. This chain's CDR3 is CASSAPGTGGGGGYTF. CDR3 in DNA: TGTGCCAGCAGCGCCCCCGGGACAGGGGGCGGCGGTGGCTACACCTTC.

The chain couples TRBV29-1 to TRBJ1-1; 8 nucleotides align to TRBD1. This CDR3 comprises 15 residues. Germline values: CDR1 SQVTM, CDR2 ANQGSEA. J was trimmed by 0 bases and V by 2 bases; bases with no gene match: 5. In DNA form, the CDR3 reads TGCAGCGTTGAACTGGGACAGGTATTGAACACTGAAGCTTTCTTT. It is translated as CSVELGQVLNTEAFF.

The J gene is TRBJ2-4, the V gene TRBV18; D is ambiguous. Trimming left V 3 bases short and J 1 base short, with 19 bases between. Germline loops: CDR1 KGHSH, CDR2 LQKENI. This CDR3 contains 18 residues. CDR3 in DNA: TGTGCCAGCTCACCGAGTCTTCCCGGCGGTGGGGCCAAAAACATTCAGTACTTC. Its translation is CASSPSLPGGGAKNIQYF.

The table lists this clone with a count of one. The V gene is TRBV9, the J gene TRBJ1-2; D ambiguous. This CDR3 is built from 14 residues. Germline loops: CDR1 SGDLS, CDR2 YYNGEE. V was trimmed by 0 bases and J by 5 bases, leaving 11 bases between them. As DNA, the CDR3 is TGTGCCAGCAGCGTAGGTAACACCGATTATGGCTACACCTTC. It specifies CASSVGNTDYGYTF.

The chain has TRBV3-1 (or the pseudogene TRBV3-2) and TRBJ2-3; D unclear. With 1 base removed from V and 0 bases from J, the gap between germline ends came to 8 bases. Germline V gene data show CDR1 as LGHDT and CDR2 as YNNKEL (reference sequence). CDR3 size: 15 residues. CDR3 sequence reads: CASSQGLTSTDTQYF. The CDR3 DNA reads as TGTGCCAGCAGCCAAGGTCTCACTAGCACAGATACGCAGTATTTT.

Written as DNA, the CDR3 is TGTGCCAGCAGCTTAGGTGGGGGGGAACTAGGCCCCACAGATACGCAGTATTTT. Translated: CASSLGGGELGPTDTQYF. The V and J genes are TRBV13 and TRBJ2-3, with 7 bases fitting TRBD2. Germline values: CDR1 PRHDT, CDR2 FYEKMQ (reference sequence). V lost 0 bases and J lost 2; bases outside the gene matches: 11. The CDR3 totals 18 residues.

This sequence joins TRBV16 and TRBJ2-3; TRBD2 is a possible D gene (5 bases). V was cut by 2 bases and J by 2 bases, with 11 bases left in between. The CDR3 is made up of 15 amino acids. The V gene's germline CDR1 is KGHSY and CDR2 FQNENV. DNA for the CDR3: TGTGCCAGCAGCCAAAGAGGGCTCCTCACAGATACGCAGTATTTT. Its translation: CASSQRGLLTDTQYF.

The chain carries TRBV5-4 and TRBJ1-1; a possible D gene is TRBD1 (5 bases). CDR1 is SGHNT and CDR2 is YYREEE in the germline V gene (reference sequence). V lost 3 bases, J lost 11 bases, and 23 bases lay in between. CDR3 length: 15 amino acids. CDR3 sequence reads: CASSSTAGVGIGAFF. The CDR3 nucleotides are TGTGCCAGCAGCTCGACAGCGGGGGTTGGGATCGGCGCTTTCTTT.

The chain carries TRBV2 and TRBJ1-1; D is ambiguous. CDR3 length: 13 amino acids. Germline values: CDR1 SNHLY, CDR2 FYNNEI. The V and J ends lost 6 bases and 5 bases respectively, with 13 bases between them. CDR3 in amino acids: CASSTGGWTEAFF. The CDR3 DNA reads TGTGCCAGCAGCACTGGAGGCTGGACTGAAGCTTTCTTT.

The chain couples TRBV21-1 to TRBJ2-3; the table assigns TRBD1, which was not confirmed against the DNA. TRBV21-1 is a documented pseudogene. The CDR3 is 22 residues long. The CDR3 protein is CASSNGSLSRGIPSAPPDTQYF. The CDR3 DNA follows: TGTGCCAGCAGCAATGGCTCCTTGAGCAGGGGAATACCTTCGGCCCCTCCAGATACGCAGTATTTT.

The chain is built from TRBV5-8 and TRBJ1-1; D remains unclear. With 4 bases removed from V and 10 bases from J, the gap between germline ends came to 14 bases. The length of the CDR3 is 12 residues. Per the germline V gene, CDR1 is SGHTS and CDR2 is YDEGEE. As DNA, the CDR3 is TGTGCCAGCAGCCCCCGAGGGCTGGGAGCTTTCTTT. This sequence encodes CASSPRGLGAFF. Combining the CDR3 with reference TRBV5-8 and TRBJ1-1 gives the whole variable domain EAGVTQSPTHLIKTRGQQATLRCSPISGHTSVYWYQQALGLGLQFLLWYDEGEERNRGNFPPRFSGRQFPNYSSELNVNALELEDSALYLCASSPRGLGAFFGQGTRLTVV.

The chain joins TRBV21-1 to TRBJ1-5; the DNA was not used to check the table's D call, TRBD1. TRBV21-1 is recorded as a pseudogene. The CDR3 spans 15 residues. The CDR3 sequence: CARWWRGHTNQPQHF. The DNA for the CDR3 is TGTGCCAGGTGGTGGAGGGGGCATACCAATCAGCCCCAGCATTTT.

The chain is built from TRBV7-8 and TRBJ1-1, with TRBD1 matching over 7 bases. This CDR3 has 13 amino acids. The V and J ends lost 5 bases and 8 bases, in that order; junction bases with no gene match: 8. The germline V gene has CDR1 SGHVS and CDR2 FQNEAQ. The CDR3 nucleotides are TGTGCCAGCAGCCCCATGACAGGGTTAGAAGCTTTCTTT. Amino acid sequence: CASSPMTGLEAFF.

The chain joins TRBV5-4 to TRBJ1-1; 8 bases map to TRBD1. The CDR3 length is 15 residues. Germline V gene sequence: CDR1 SGHNT, CDR2 YYREEE (reference sequence). V gave up 2 bases and J gave up 5 bases; unmatched junction bases: 8. CDR3 DNA: TGTGCCAGCAGCTTCTGGACAGGGATATCGACTGAAGCTTTCTTT. Protein: CASSFWTGISTEAFF.

The chain links TRBV10-2 to TRBJ2-7, with D possibly being TRBD1 (5 bases). V was trimmed by 8 bases and J by 3 bases, leaving 14 bases between them. Germline-derived CDR1 and CDR2 are WSHSY and SAAADI. The CDR3 consists of 13 residues. CDR3 nucleotides: TGCGCCAGCGCTCTGGCAGGGAACTACGAGCAGTACTTC. It yields the protein CASALAGNYEQYF.

V usage is TRBV19 and J usage is TRBJ1-3; D call uncertain. Germline loops: CDR1 LNHDA, CDR2 SQIVND (reference sequence). V gave up 6 bases and J gave up 2 bases, with 8 bases separating them. This CDR3 region has 13 residues. The CDR3 region has the DNA TGTGCCAGTAGGCAGGTCGCTGGAAACACCATATATTTT. It specifies CASRQVAGNTIYF.

The chain carries TRBV7-2 and TRBJ1-1, with D perhaps TRBD1 (5 bases). With 1 base removed from V and 5 bases from J, the gap between germline ends came to 14 bases. The CDR3 contains 15 residues. CDR1 and CDR2 (germline): SGHTA, FQGNSA. Here the CDR3 reads CASSLGTGVGTEAFF. CDR3 sequence (DNA): TGTGCCAGCAGCTTAGGTACGGGGGTGGGAACTGAAGCTTTCTTT.

The CDR3, as DNA: TGTGCCAGCAGCCAAGATGGATTAGCCCGGGAGCTGTTTTTT. Its protein product is CASSQDGLARELFF. The V gene is TRBV3-1 (or the pseudogene TRBV3-2), the J gene TRBJ2-2; D ambiguous. V was cut by 0 bases and J by 9 bases, with 11 bases left in between. Germline V gives CDR1 LGHDT, CDR2 YNNKEL (reference sequence). The CDR3 has 14 residues.